This TCR beta chain was retrieved from a study of blood T cell repertoires in COVID-19. The overall study: From T cells, B-cell-depleted T cells, or PBMCs came the material, which was cDNA or gDNA.

Clones were sequenced by immunoSEQ multiplex PCR, and TCRdb holds only the in-frame ones, with some missing. The profile covers some 250,000 clones, with 86% appearing a single time and over 1.5% taken by the ten largest. The V segment lost 6 bases and the J segment 5 bases; nucleotides outside the gene matches: 15. CDR3 length: 18 residues. In germline, CDR1 is SGHAT, CDR2 FQNNGV. The chain carries TRBV11-2 and TRBJ2-5; 13 bases match TRBD2. The sample consisted of peripheral blood. The receptor was derived from a man aged 25-45 years with active or convalescent COVID-19. CDR3 DNA sequence: TGTGCCAGCAGGACGATAAAGCGGACTAGCGGGGGTCTGGAGACCCAGTACTTC. Its protein is CASRTIKRTSGGLETQYF.